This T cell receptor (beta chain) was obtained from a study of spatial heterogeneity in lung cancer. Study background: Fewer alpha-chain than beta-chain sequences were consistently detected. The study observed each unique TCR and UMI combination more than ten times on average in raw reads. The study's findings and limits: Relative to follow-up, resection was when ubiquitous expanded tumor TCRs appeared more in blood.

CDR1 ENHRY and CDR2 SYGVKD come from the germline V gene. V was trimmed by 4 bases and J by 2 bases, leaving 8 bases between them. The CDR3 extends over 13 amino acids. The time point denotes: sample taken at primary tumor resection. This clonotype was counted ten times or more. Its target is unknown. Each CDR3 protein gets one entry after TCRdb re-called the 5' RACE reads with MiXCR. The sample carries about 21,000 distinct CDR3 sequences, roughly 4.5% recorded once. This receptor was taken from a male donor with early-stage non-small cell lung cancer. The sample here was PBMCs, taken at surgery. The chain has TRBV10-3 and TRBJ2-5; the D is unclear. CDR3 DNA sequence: TGTGCCATCAGTGTTGGCGGACAAGAGACCCAGTACTTC. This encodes CAISVGGQETQYF.